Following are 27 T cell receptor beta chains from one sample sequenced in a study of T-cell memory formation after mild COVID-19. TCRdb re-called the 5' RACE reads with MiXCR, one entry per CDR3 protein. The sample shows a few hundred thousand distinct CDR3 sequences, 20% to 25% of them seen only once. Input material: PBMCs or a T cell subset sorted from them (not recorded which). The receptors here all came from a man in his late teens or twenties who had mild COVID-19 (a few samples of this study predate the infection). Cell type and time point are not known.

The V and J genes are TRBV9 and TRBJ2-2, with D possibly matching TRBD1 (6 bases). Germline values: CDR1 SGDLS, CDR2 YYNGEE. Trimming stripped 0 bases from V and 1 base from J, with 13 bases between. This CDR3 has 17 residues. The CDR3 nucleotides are TGTGCCAGCAGCGTAGCGGGCAGGGGAAGGAACACCGGGGAGCTGTTTTTT. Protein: CASSVAGRGRNTGELFF.

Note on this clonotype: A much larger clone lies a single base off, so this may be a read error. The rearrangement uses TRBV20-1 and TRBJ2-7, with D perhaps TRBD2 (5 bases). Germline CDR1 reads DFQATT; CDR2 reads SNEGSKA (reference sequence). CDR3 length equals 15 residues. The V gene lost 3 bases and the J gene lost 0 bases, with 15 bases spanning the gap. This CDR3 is CSASRRAVISYEQYV. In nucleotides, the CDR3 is TGCAGTGCTAGCAGACGAGCGGTGATCTCCTACGAGCAGTACGTC.

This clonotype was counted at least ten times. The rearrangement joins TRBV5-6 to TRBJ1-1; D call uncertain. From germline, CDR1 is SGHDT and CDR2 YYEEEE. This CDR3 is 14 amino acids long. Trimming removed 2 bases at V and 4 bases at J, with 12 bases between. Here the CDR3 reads CASSFHGFGTEAFF. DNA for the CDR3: TGTGCCAGCAGCTTTCACGGGTTCGGCACTGAAGCTTTCTTT.

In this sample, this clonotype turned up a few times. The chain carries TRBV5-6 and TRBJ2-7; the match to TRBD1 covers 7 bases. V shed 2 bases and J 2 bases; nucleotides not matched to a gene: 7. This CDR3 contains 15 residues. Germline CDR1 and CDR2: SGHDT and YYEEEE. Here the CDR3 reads CASSFGDRVAYEQYV. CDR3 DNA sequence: TGTGCCAGCAGCTTTGGCGACAGGGTAGCCTACGAGCAGTACGTC.

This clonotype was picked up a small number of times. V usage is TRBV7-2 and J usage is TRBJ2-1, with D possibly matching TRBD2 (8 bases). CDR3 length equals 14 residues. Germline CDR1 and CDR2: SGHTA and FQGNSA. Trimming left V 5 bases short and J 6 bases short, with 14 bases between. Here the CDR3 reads CASSRGGTVNEQFF. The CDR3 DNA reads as TGTGCCAGCAGCCGCGGGGGGACAGTCAATGAGCAGTTCTTC.

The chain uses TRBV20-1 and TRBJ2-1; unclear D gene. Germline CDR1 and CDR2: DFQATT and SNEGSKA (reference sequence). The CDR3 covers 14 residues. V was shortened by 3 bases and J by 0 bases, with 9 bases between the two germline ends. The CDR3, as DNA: TGCAGTGCTAGCCTACAGCTCTCCTACAATGAGCAGTTCTTC. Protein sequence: CSASLQLSYNEQFF.

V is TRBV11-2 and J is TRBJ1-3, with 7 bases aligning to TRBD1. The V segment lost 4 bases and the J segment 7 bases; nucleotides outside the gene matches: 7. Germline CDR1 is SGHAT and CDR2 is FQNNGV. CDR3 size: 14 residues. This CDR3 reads CASSSNRGRNTIYF. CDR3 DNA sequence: TGTGCCAGCAGCTCAAACAGGGGAAGGAACACCATATATTTT.

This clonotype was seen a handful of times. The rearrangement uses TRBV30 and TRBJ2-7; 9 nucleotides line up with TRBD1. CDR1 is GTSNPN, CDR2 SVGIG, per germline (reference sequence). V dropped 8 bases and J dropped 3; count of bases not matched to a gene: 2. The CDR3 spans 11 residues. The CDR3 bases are TGTGCCGGGGGACAGGGCTACGAGCAGTACTTC. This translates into CAGGQGYEQYF.

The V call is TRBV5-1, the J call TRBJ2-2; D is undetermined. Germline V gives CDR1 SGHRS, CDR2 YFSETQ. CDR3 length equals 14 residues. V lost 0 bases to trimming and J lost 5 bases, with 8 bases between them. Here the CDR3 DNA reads TGCGCCAGCAGCTTGGCCCGGCGGACCGGGGAGCTGTTTTTT. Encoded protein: CASSLARRTGELFF.

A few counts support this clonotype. Here the CDR3 DNA reads TGTGCCAGCAGCCCCGTCGGCCGGAACTATGGCTACACCTTC. Translated, it gives CASSPVGRNYGYTF. The rearrangement uses TRBV9 and TRBJ1-2; no reliable D call. Germline values: CDR1 SGDLS, CDR2 YYNGEE. CDR3 size: 14 residues. Between the trimmed V and J ends, which lost 4 bases and 2 bases, there was a span of 12 bases. The variable domain in full, with the rest retrieved from reference TRBV9 and TRBJ1-2, is DSGVTQTPKHLITATGQRVTLRCSPRSGDLSVYWYQQSLDQGLQFLIQYYNGEERAKGNILERFSAQQFPDLHSELNLSSLELGDSALYFCASSPVGRNYGYTFGSGTRLTVV.

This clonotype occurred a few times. The chain's CDR3 is CASRSGTGIYYGYTF. The CDR3 region has the DNA TGTGCCAGCAGGTCCGGGACAGGGATATACTATGGCTACACCTTC. The rearrangement links TRBV7-9 to TRBJ1-2; 9 bases agree with TRBD1. The length of the CDR3 is 15 residues. The germline gives CDR1 SEHNR, CDR2 FQNEAQ (reference sequence). V shed 6 bases, J shed 3 bases, and the junction held 8 bases outside the gene matches.

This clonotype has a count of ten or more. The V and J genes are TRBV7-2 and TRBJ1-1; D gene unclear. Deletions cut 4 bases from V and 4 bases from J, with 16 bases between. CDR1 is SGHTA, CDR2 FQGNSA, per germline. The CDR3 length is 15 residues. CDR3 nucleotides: TGTGCCAGCAGCTCGGATTGGGAGGGTACCACTGAAGCTTTCTTT. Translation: CASSSDWEGTTEAFF.

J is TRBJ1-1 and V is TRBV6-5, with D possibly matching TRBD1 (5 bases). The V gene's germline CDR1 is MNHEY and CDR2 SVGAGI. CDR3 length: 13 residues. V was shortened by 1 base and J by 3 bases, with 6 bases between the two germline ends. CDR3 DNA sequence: TGTGCCAGCAGTTACTTGGGGGACACTGAAGCTTTCTTT. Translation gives CASSYLGDTEAFF.

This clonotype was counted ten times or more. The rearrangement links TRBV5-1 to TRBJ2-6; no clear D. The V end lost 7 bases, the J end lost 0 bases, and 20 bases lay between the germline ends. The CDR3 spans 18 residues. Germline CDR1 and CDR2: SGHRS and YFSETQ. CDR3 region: CASGPRKGPLSGANVLTF. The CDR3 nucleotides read TGCGCCAGCGGCCCTAGGAAGGGTCCCCTCTCTGGGGCCAACGTCCTGACTTTC. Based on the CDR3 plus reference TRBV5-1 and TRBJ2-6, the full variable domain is KAGVTQTPRYLIKTRGQQVTLSCSPISGHRSVSWYQQTPGQGLQFLFEYFSETQRNKGNFPGRFSGRQFSNSRSEMNVSTLELGDSALYLCASGPRKGPLSGANVLTFGAGSRLTVL.

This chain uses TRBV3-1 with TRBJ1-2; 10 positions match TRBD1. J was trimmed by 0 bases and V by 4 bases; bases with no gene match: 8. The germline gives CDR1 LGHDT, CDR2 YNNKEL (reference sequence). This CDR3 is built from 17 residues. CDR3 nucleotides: TGTGCCAGCAGCCTCCGGGACAGGGGAATTTCTAACTATGGCTACACCTTC. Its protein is CASSLRDRGISNYGYTF.

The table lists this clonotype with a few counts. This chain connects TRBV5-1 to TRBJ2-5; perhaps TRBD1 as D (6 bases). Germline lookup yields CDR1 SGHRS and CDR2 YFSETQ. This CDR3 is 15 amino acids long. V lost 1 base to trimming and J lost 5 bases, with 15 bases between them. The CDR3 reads CASSLNQGRVETQYF. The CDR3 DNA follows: TGCGCCAGCAGCTTGAACCAGGGGCGGGTTGAGACCCAGTACTTC.

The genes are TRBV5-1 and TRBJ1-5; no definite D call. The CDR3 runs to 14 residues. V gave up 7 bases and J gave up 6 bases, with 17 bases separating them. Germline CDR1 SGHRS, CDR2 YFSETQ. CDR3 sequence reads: CASPLVFWGQPQHF. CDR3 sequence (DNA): TGCGCCAGCCCCCTTGTGTTCTGGGGTCAGCCCCAGCATTTT.

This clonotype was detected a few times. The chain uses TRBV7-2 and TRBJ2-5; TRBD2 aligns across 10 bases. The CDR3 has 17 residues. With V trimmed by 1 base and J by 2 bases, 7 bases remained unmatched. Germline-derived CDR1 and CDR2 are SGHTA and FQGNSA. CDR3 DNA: TGTGCCAGCAGCTTAGGAGGCACTAGCGGGGCGCAAGAGACCCAGTACTTC. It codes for CASSLGGTSGAQETQYF.

CDR3 in DNA: TGTGCCAGCAGCCCAGCGGGGGGGCCGTCCAATCCCTACAATGAGCAGTTCTTC. It encodes CASSPAGGPSNPYNEQFF. The chain has TRBV12-3 or TRBV12-4 and TRBJ2-1; 10 bases align to TRBD2. V lost 6 bases to trimming and J lost 2 bases; unmatched junction nucleotides: 13. This CDR3 contains 18 residues.

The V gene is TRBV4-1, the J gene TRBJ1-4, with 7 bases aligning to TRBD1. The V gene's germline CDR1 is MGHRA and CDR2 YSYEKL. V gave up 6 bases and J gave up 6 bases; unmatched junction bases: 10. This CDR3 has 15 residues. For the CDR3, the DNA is TGCGCCAGCAGTATAGGGGGCGCCCGGGATGAAAAACTGTTTTTT. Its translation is CASSIGGARDEKLFF.

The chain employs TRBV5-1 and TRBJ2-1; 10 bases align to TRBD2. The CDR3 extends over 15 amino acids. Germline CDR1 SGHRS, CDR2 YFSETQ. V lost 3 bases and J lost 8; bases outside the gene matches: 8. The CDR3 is CASSSGLAEGDEQFF. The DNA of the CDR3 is TGCGCCAGCAGCTCCGGACTAGCGGAGGGGGATGAGCAGTTCTTC.

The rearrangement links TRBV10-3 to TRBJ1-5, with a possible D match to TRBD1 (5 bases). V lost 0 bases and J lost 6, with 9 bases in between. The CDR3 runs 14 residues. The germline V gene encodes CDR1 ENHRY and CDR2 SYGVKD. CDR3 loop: CAISESGGVQPQHF. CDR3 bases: TGTGCCATCAGTGAGTCGGGAGGGGTTCAGCCCCAGCATTTT.

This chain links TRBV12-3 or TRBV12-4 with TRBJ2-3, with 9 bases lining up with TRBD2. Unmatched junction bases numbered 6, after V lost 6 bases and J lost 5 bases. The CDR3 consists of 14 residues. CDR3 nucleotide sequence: TGTGCCAGCAGCAATAGCGGGGGAGGAGATACGCAGTATTTT. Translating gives CASSNSGGGDTQYF.

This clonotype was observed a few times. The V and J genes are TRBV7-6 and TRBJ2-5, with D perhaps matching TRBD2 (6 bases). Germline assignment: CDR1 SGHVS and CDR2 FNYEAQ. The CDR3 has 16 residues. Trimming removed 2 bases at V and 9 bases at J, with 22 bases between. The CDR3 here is CASSLRFQGPSGAQYF. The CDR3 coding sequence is TGTGCCAGCAGCTTAAGGTTCCAGGGACCTTCGGGGGCCCAGTACTTC.

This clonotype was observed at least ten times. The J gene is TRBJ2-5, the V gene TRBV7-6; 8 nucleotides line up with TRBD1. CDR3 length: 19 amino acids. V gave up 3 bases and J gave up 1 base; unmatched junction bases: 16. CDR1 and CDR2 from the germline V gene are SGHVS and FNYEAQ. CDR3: CASSFWARGHLAIQETQYF. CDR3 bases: TGTGCCAGCAGCTTTTGGGCCAGGGGGCACCTCGCCATCCAAGAGACCCAGTACTTC. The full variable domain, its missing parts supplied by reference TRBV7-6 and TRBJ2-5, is GAGVSQSPRYKVTKRGQDVALRCDPISGHVSLYWYRQALGQGPEFLTYFNYEAQQDKSGLPNDRFSAERPEGSISTLTIQRTEQRDSAMYRCASSFWARGHLAIQETQYFGPGTRLLVL.

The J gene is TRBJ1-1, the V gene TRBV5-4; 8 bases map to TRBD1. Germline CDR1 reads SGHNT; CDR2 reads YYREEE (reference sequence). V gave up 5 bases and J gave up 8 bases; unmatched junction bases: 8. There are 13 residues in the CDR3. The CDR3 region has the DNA TGTGCCAGCAGTATTGGTGGACAGGGCGAAGCTTTCTTT. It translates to CASSIGGQGEAFF.

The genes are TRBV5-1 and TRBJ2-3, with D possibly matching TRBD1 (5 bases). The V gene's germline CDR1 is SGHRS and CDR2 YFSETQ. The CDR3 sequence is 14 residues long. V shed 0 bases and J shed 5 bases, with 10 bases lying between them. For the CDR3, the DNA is TGCGCCAGCAGCTTGGCCAGGGTCCAAGATACGCAGTATTTT. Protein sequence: CASSLARVQDTQYF. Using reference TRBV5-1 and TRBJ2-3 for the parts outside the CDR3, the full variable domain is KAGVTQTPRYLIKTRGQQVTLSCSPISGHRSVSWYQQTPGQGLQFLFEYFSETQRNKGNFPGRFSGRQFSNSRSEMNVSTLELGDSALYLCASSLARVQDTQYFGPGTRLTVL.